Described below is a single T cell receptor (beta chain) sequence and its context. Its antigen is not identified. One entry per CDR3 protein, called by TCRdb with MiXCR from the reads. The sample has approximately 730,000 distinct CDR3 sequences; roughly a third are singletons. The data derive from a study of T cell repertoires in cytomegalovirus infection. Study background: HLA-B-restricted CMV epitopes that are well studied, plus recently identified HLA-C-restricted ones, were used by the study. Through public TCR beta signatures, both CMV infection and matching HLA type were indicated. Findings of the study overall: Clonotypes of TCR beta that were HLA-C-restricted and CMV-specific dominated the ex vivo response. People with CMV and the relevant HLA were identified by cumulative public TCR beta family frequency.

Sample: cultured PBMCs, taken from culture after CMV antigen stimulation. The origin of this receptor is a human donor in good health (CMV status not recorded). Some clones in this sample may be carry-over from other donors' samples.

The CDR3 loop is CSASPGLAAYNEQFF. For the CDR3, the DNA is TGCAGTGCTAGTCCGGGACTAGCGGCGTACAATGAGCAGTTCTTC. This sequence joins TRBV20-1 and TRBJ2-1, with 11 bases identical to TRBD2. The CDR3 consists of 15 residues. Per germline, CDR1 DFQATT and CDR2 SNEGSKA (reference sequence). Losses at the gene ends were 3 bases for V and 4 bases for J; bases not matched to a gene: 5.